The entry below describes one T cell receptor beta chain. Antigen specificity is unknown. Germline loops: CDR1 SQVTM, CDR2 ANQGSEA. The trim removed 6 bases at V and 2 bases at J, leaving 9 bases unmatched. CDR3 length: 14 residues. The source of the sample is a study of T cell responses to AZD1222 COVID-19 vaccine. Regarding the study as a whole: Sampling captured repertoires only after the peak T cell response. The study identified only a handful of AZD1222 recipients as seropositive at baseline. Unmutated regions of variants are reportedly targeted by nearly half of spike-specific TCRs. The donor cohort was predominantly white British with a female majority, and clonal diversity may have been underestimated.

Clones were read by immunoSEQ multiplex PCR, and TCRdb kept only the in-frame ones, dropping some. The table records over 60,000 clones, around 74% of them present only once. The sample in question was peripheral blood, obtained on day 0 of MenACWY control vaccination. This chain uses TRBV29-1 with TRBJ1-2, with 7 bases aligning to TRBD1. The TCR originated in an adult in good health. CDR3: CSVLGQDRNYGYTF. The CDR3 DNA sequence: TGCAGCGTCTTAGGACAGGACAGAAACTATGGCTACACCTTC.